This T cell receptor beta chain was found in a study of cytomegalovirus exposure and HLA in healthy donors. Study observations and caveats: The study flagged 150 to 200 TCR beta chains as cytomegalovirus-associated.

Vbeta (60) and Jbeta (13) primers were used in the PCR. Only in-frame clones appear in the TCRdb table, and some are missing; sequencing was by immunoSEQ multiplex PCR. The data contain about 130,000 clones, about three quarters of them singletons. CDR3 size: 14 residues. Deletions cut 5 bases from V and 2 bases from J, with 12 bases between. Germline V CDR1 and CDR2: SGHAT, FQNNGV. Comments on this clone: What it binds is not known.

The clonotype comes from an older woman in good health and CMV-seropositive. This chain links TRBV11-2 with TRBJ1-1; a possible D gene is TRBD1 (6 bases). Specimen: PBMCs. The CDR3 nucleotides are TGTGCCAGCAGCCGACGGACAGCAAACACTGAAGCTTTCTTT. Protein product: CASSRRTANTEAFF.